This T cell receptor beta chain was identified during a study of T cell changes during pregnancy in multiple sclerosis. Here immunoSEQ multiplex PCR was the method, and the copy in TCRdb shows in-frame clones only, minus some. The sample has about 100,000 clones; about 90% are singletons. Unmatched junction bases numbered 4, after V lost 3 bases and J lost 6 bases. This CDR3 is built from 14 residues. Germline V gene sequence: CDR1 MGHRA, CDR2 YSYEKL. J is TRBJ2-2 and V is TRBV4-1; 7 bases are a match to TRBD1. The sequencing here drew on peripheral blood, taken after pregnancy. This receptor was taken from a female donor with multiple sclerosis, enrolled in a pregnancy study. Here the CDR3 DNA reads TGCGCCAGCAGCCATCTTGGACAGGCCGGGGAGCTGTTTTTT. Translated: CASSHLGQAGELFF.